The clone carrying this T cell receptor (beta chain) was counted between two and nine times. This CDR3 is 14 amino acids long. Germline CDR1 MNHEY, CDR2 SVGAGI. Deletions cut 6 bases from V and 2 bases from J, with 14 bases between. The entry originates in a study of cytomegalovirus exposure and HLA in healthy donors. PCR was performed using 60 Vbeta and 13 Jbeta primers. Assay used: immunoSEQ multiplex PCR; TCRdb lists only in-frame clones, some missing. The data show 80,000 or so clones, roughly 72% seen once. This TCR was sampled from a man aged 25-45 years in good health and CMV-seropositive. Sequenced material: PBMCs. The chain carries TRBV6-5 and TRBJ2-7; D ambiguous. The CDR3 DNA reads as TGTGCCAGCAGCGAAGACAAATTCCCCTACGAGCAGTACTTC. Translation gives CASSEDKFPYEQYF.